The entry that follows covers one TCR beta chain sequence. Clones were read by immunoSEQ multiplex PCR, and TCRdb kept only the in-frame ones, dropping some. The data show roughly 260,000 clones, with 91% seen just once and under 3% held by the top ten. The record originates from a study of blood T cell repertoires in COVID-19. Looking at the study overall: Donors in the United States, Italy and Spain gave samples during acute or convalescent COVID-19. From T cells, B-cell-depleted T cells, or PBMCs came the material, which was cDNA or gDNA.

This CDR3 is 15 amino acids long. Germline CDR1 reads MNHNS; CDR2 reads SASEGT. V trimming: 1 base; J trimming: 9 bases; junction bases outside the gene matches: 4. This receptor was taken from a person aged 18 to 35 with COVID-19, enrolled during active disease. What was sequenced was peripheral blood. This rearrangement joins TRBV6-1 to TRBJ2-1; 12 bases are shared with TRBD1. CDR3 in amino acids: CASSEVGQGAGEQFF. CDR3 in DNA: TGTGCCAGCAGTGAAGTGGGACAGGGGGCGGGTGAGCAGTTCTTC.